This T cell receptor (beta chain) is drawn from a study of cytomegalovirus exposure and HLA in healthy donors. Study-wide findings and caveats: Fewer N-insertions (relative to the approximately 670-donor mean) were reportedly seen in an Asian-associated ancestry cluster in a later analysis. A later analysis associated 16,000 or so TCR beta sequences with HLA alleles at a 0.05 false discovery rate. Later analysis suggested most CMV-associated TCR beta chains were HLA-restricted.

This clone showed up just a few times. Its antigen is as yet unknown. Germline assignment: CDR1 SQVTM and CDR2 ANQGSEA. This CDR3 has 12 residues. With V trimmed by 4 bases and J by 10 bases, 9 bases remained unmatched. 13 Jbeta primers and 60 Vbeta primers were used for the PCR. Assay: immunoSEQ multiplex PCR; the TCRdb copy retains only in-frame clones and omits some. The sample lists over 100,000 clones, approximately 64% occurring once. The rearrangement joins TRBV29-1 to TRBJ1-1, with TRBD1 matching 7 bases. Source material: PBMCs. The clonotype originates from a woman in her 40s in good health and CMV-seronegative. The CDR3 protein is CSVGGEGARAFF. The CDR3 coding sequence is TGCAGCGTTGGAGGTGAGGGGGCTCGAGCTTTCTTT.